This T cell receptor beta chain was profiled in a study of CD8+ T cells in alopecia areata (dated by TCRdb to between 2017 and 2018). Background on the whole study: The treated patients, all with moderate-to-severe alopecia areata, were enrolled in an open-label pilot trial of oral tofacitinib given at 5 to 10 mg twice daily. Patients received tofacitinib for 6 to 18 months and were then followed off drug for 6 months to check for delayed response and recurrence. Disease severity in treated patients was measured with the SALT score, which quantifies the percentage of affected scalp surface area. To study T cell clonal expansion in alopecia areata, the researchers applied high-throughput TCRbeta sequencing to both the C3H/HeJ mouse model and human patients. In humans, TCRbeta sequencing was performed on scalp tissue and on sorted CD4+ and CD8+ peripheral blood T cells from healthy controls and from patients with patchy or totalis/universalis alopecia areata. Patients on tofacitinib were biopsied at baseline and after 4 and 24 weeks of treatment, and several of the patients also had a later scalp biopsy. Clonality in the scalp was compared among normal scalp (n=4), patchy alopecia areata scalp (n=8), and alopecia totalis/universalis scalp (n=8). RNA came from the PAXgene miRNA kit for fixed scalp, the miRNeasy kit for PBMCs, and the RNeasy kit for mouse skin. TCRbeta CDR3 regions were amplified by immunoSEQ multiplex PCR using 35 Vbeta forward and 13 Jbeta reverse primers.

The library was prepared using the immunoSEQ multiplex PCR assay. RNA was extracted from all samples and reverse transcribed into cDNA, which served as template for TCR sequencing. First-strand cDNA was synthesized using SuperScript III with a 2:1 mix of oligo-dT and random hexamers. A synthetic immune receptor repertoire was used to assess amplification bias, and residual bias was removed computationally. In the original analysis: Raw reads were preprocessed to remove errors, and CDR3 was defined according to IMGT conventions as the region from the conserved cysteine to phenylalanine. To get clonality, Shannon entropy was normalized by log2 of the number of productive unique TCRs and the result was subtracted from 1. Whether each scalp clone was CD4 or CD8 was inferred by checking scalp TCRbeta sequences against the CD4 and CD8 repertoires from sorted blood. As stored in TCRdb, this immuneACCESS dataset retains in-frame rearrangements with V and J assigned. A fraction of the clones does not appear; measured against another copy, unresolved V genes explain less than half of the discrepancy, and the remainder lacks a known reason. That table is the source of V, J and clone size, and D and trimming were worked out from the DNA. Present in this sample are about 210,000 clones, approximately 65% of which were seen just once. The ten largest clonotypes hold about 1.2% of the sample.

According to the study, the label for this sample's treatment or condition signals: oral pan-JAK inhibitor, 5-10 mg twice daily. Lesional scalp punch biopsies and peripheral blood were collected from alopecia areata patients. PBMCs were isolated by density centrifugation and stained for CD3, CD4 and CD8, and CD4+ and CD8+ T cells were sorted on a FACSAria. This clone has a handful of counts. Which antigen it targets is not known. Per-base qualities were not stored, and no clone one base away is much larger. Study-level results and caveats: Many expanded lesional clones were found to persist in scalp and blood during tofacitinib treatment, and relapse after treatment cessation may be partly explained by this persistence. Unlike mouse skin, which is dominated by gammadelta T cells, normal human skin has resident alphabeta T cells that are also sequenced, and this complicates analysis of the scalp TCR repertoire. Scalp clonality and the number of expanded CD8+ clones among the top 100 scalp clones were significantly decreased by tofacitinib. Because the treated cohort was small and had only one nonresponder, larger studies are needed to examine links between baseline CD8+ expansion and response. Compared with normal scalp, lesional scalp had higher clonality and more expanded CD8+ clones, particularly in alopecia totalis/universalis, a pattern that suggests antigenic drive. TCR sequences shared between patients were less clear than in mice, possibly partly because of HLA diversity in the patient population.

This TCR was recovered from a human donor with alopecia areata. The starting material was CD4+ T cells sorted from blood, obtained at approximately week 45, from a patient treated with tofacitinib.

CDR3 region: CSTSRESQETQYF. The DNA is as follows: TGCAGCACATCGAGAGAATCACAAGAGACCCAGTACTTC. The chain joins TRBV29-1 to TRBJ2-5, with the D gene not clear enough to name. From a lookup of the germline V gene, CDR1 and CDR2 are SQVTM and ANQGSEA. Between the V and J ends, shortened by 8 bases and 2 bases respectively, the junction contains 15 bases. The CDR3 starts with the cysteine, ends with the phenylalanine, and has 13 residues. Just the 39-base CDR3 DNA is kept, in frame starting at base 1.